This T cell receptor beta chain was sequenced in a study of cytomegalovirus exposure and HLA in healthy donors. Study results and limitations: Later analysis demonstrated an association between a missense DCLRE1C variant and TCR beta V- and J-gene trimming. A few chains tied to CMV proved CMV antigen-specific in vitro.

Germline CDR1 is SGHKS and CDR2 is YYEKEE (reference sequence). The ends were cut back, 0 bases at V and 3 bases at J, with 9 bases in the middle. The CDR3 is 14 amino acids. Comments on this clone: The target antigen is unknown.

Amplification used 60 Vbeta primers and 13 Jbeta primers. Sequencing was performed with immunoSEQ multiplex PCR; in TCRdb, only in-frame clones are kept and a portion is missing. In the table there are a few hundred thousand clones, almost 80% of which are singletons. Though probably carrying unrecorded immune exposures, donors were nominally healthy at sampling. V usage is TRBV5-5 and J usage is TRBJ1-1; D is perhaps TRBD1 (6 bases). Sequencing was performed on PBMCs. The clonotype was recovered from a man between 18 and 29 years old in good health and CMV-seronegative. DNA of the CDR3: TGTGCCAGCAGCTTGGAGGGGGGGTACACTGAAGCTTTCTTT. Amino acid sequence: CASSLEGGYTEAFF. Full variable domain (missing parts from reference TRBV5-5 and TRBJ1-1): DAGVTQSPTHLIKTRGQQVTLRCSPISGHKSVSWYQQVLGQGPQFIFQYYEKEERGRGNFPDRFSARQFPNYSSELNVNALLLGDSALYLCASSLEGGYTEAFFGQGTRLTVV.